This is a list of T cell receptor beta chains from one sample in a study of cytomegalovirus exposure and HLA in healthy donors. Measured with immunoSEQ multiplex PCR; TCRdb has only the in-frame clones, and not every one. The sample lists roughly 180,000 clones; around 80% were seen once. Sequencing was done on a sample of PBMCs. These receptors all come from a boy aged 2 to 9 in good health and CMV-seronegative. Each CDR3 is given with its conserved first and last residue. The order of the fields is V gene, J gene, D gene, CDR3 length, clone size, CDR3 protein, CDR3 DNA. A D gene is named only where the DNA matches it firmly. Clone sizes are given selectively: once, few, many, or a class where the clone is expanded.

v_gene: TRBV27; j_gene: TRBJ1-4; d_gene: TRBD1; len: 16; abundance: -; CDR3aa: CASSLNPTGLNEKLFF; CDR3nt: TGTGCCAGCAGTCTCAACCCGACAGGGCTAAATGAAAAACTGTTTTTT
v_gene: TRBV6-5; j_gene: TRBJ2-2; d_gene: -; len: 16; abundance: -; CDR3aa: CASSSRGSPKGGEPFF; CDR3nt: TGTGCCAGCAGTTCCAGGGGCAGCCCGAAGGGGGGGGAGCCGTTTTTT
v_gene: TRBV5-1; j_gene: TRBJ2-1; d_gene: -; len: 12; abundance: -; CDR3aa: CASSFAAGEQFF; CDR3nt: TGCGCCAGCAGCTTCGCGGCCGGCGAGCAGTTCTTC
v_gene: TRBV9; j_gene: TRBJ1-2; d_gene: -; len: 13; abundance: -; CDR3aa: CASSVDVGSGYTF; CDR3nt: TGTGCCAGCAGCGTAGATGTAGGGAGCGGCTACACCTTC
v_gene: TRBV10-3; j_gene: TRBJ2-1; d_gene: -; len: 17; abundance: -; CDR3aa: CAISESSGRDSGNEQFF; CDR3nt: TGTGCCATCAGTGAGTCGAGCGGCAGGGATAGCGGCAATGAGCAGTTCTTC
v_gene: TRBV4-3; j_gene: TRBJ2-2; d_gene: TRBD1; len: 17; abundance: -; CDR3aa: CASSRGDRSGVPGELFF; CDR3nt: TGCGCCAGCAGCCGCGGGGACAGGTCGGGTGTACCCGGGGAGCTGTTTTTT
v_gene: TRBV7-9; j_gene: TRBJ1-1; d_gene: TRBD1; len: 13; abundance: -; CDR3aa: CASSLGQGREAFF; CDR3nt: TGTGCCAGCAGCTTGGGACAGGGGAGAGAGGCTTTCTTT
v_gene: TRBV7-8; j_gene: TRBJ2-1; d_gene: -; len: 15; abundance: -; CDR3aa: CASSLSSGIYNEQFF; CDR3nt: TGTGCCAGCAGCTTAAGTAGCGGTATATACAATGAGCAGTTCTTC
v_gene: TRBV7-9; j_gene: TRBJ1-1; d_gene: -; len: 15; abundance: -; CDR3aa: CASSLGGHMNTEAFF; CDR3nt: TGTGCCAGCAGCTTAGGGGGACACATGAACACTGAAGCTTTCTTT
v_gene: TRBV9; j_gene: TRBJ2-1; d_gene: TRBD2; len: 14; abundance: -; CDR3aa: CASGEREGANEQFF; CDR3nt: TGTGCCAGCGGCGAGCGGGAGGGCGCCAATGAGCAGTTCTTC
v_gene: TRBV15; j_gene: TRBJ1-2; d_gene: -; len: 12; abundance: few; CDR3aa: CATSLGGDGYTF; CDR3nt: TGTGCCACCAGCCTCGGGGGTGATGGCTACACCTTC
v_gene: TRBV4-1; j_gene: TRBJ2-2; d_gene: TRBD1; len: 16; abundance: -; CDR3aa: CASSQRQGAYTGELFF; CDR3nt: TGCGCCAGCAGCCAGAGACAGGGGGCTTACACCGGGGAGCTGTTTTTT
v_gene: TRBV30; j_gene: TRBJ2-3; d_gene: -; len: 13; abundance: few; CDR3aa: CAWSRGSTDTQYF; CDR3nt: TGTGCCTGGAGTCGGGGGAGCACAGATACGCAGTATTTT
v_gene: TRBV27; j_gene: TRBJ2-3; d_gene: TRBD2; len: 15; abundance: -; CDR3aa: CATETSGGDKDTQYF; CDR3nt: TGTGCCACCGAGACTAGCGGGGGGGATAAAGATACGCAGTATTTT
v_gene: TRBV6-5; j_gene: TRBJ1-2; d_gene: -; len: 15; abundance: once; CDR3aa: CATATGRGNNYGYTF; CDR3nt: TGTGCCACCGCCACGGGTCGGGGAAATAACTATGGCTACACCTTC
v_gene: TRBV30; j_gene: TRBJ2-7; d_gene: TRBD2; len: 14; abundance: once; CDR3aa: CAWGGDSGIYEQYF; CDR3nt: TGTGCCTGGGGAGGGGATAGCGGGATATACGAGCAGTACTTC
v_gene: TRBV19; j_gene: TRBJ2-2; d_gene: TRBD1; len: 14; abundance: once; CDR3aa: CASSTTGVTGELFF; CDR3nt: TGTGCCAGTAGTACGACAGGGGTCACCGGGGAGCTGTTTTTT
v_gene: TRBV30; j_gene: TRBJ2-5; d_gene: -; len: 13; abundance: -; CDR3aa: CAWSVSGFGTQYF; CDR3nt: TGTGCCTGGAGTGTCTCGGGTTTCGGGACCCAGTACTTC
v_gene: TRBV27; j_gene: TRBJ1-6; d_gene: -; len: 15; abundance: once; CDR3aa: CASSIGGDVDSPLHF; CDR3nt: TGTGCCAGCAGCATTGGGGGGGACGTGGATTCACCCCTCCACTTT